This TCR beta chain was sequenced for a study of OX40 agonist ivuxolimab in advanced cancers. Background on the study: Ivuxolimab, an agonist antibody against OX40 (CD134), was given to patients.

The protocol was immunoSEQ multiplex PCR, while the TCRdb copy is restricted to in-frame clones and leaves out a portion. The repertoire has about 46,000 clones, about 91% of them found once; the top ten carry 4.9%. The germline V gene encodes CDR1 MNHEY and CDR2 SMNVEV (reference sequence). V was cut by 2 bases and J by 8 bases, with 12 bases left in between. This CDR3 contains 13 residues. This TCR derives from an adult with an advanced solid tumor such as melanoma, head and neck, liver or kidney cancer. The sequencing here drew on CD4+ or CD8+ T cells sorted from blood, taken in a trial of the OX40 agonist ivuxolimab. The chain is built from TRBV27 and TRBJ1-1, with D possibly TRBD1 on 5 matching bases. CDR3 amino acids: CASSLSLTVEAFF. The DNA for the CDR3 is TGTGCCAGCAGTTTAAGTCTGACAGTCGAAGCTTTCTTT.